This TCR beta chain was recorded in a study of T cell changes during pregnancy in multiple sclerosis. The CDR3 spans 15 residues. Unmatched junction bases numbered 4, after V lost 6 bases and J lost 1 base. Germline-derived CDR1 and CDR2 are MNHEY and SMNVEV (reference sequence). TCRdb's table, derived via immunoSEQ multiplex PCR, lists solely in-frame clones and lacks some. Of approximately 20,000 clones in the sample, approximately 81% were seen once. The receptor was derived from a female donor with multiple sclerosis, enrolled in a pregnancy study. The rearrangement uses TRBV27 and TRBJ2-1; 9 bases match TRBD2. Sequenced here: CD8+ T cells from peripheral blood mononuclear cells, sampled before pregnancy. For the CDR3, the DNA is TGTGCCAGCAGAATTAGCGGGAGTTCCTACAATGAGCAGTTCTTC. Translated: CASRISGSSYNEQFF.